These T cell receptor beta chains were read from a single sample in a study of blood T cells in healthy people across ages. TCRdb called the 5' RACE reads again in MiXCR, with one record for every CDR3 protein. The sample has 700,000 to 1,000,000 distinct CDR3 sequences, 44% seen once. The source material was blood. The receptor source for this set is a man aged 55 to 70 in good health. The CDR3 runs from the conserved cysteine through the conserved F or W. Each record gives: V gene, clone size, J gene, D gene, CDR3 DNA, CDR3 protein. The D gene is left open where the match is weak. Part of the rows lack a size; the others show once, few, many or a class for expanded clones.

V gene: TRBV7-2
clone size: .
J gene: TRBJ2-3
D gene: TRBD2
CDR3 DNA: TGTGCCAGCAGTTGGGGACTAGATCTAGATACGCAGTATTTT
CDR3 protein: CASSWGLDLDTQYF

V gene: TRBV7-2
clone size: many
J gene: TRBJ2-3
D gene: TRBD2
CDR3 DNA: TGTGCCAGCAGCCCCAGCGGGGCCGGAGATACGCAGTATTTT
CDR3 protein: CASSPSGAGDTQYF

V gene: TRBV5-1
clone size: .
J gene: TRBJ2-3
D gene: TRBD2
CDR3 DNA: TGCGCCAGCAGCGCCGGGGGGATCAGCACAGATACGCAGTATTTT
CDR3 protein: CASSAGGISTDTQYF

V gene: TRBV20-1
clone size: many
J gene: TRBJ2-5
D gene: TRBD1
CDR3 DNA: TGCAGTGCTACGACCGGGACAGAGGTTGGCCCGCAAGAGACCCAGTACTTC
CDR3 protein: CSATTGTEVGPQETQYF

V gene: TRBV11-2
clone size: few
J gene: TRBJ2-7
D gene: .
CDR3 DNA: TGTGCCAGCAGCTTACAGGACCCCTCTCACTCCAGGAGCGAGCAGTACTTC
CDR3 protein: CASSLQDPSHSRSEQYF

V gene: TRBV6-2/TRBV6-3
clone size: .
J gene: TRBJ2-6
D gene: .
CDR3 DNA: TGTGCCAGCACCAAAGGATCTGGGGCCAACGTCCTGACTTTC
CDR3 protein: CASTKGSGANVLTF

V gene: TRBV19
clone size: .
J gene: TRBJ2-3
D gene: .
CDR3 DNA: TGTGCCAGTAGTAGCCCTAATGGGGATACGCAGTATTTT
CDR3 protein: CASSSPNGDTQYF

V gene: TRBV7-2
clone size: .
J gene: TRBJ2-7
D gene: .
CDR3 DNA: TGTGCCAGCAGTTTACAAGGGGCAGATACTAGGGAGCAGTACTTC
CDR3 protein: CASSLQGADTREQYF

V gene: TRBV7-9
clone size: few
J gene: TRBJ2-6
D gene: .
CDR3 DNA: TGTGCCAGCAGCGGGACTGGCGCCTCTGGGGCCAACGTCCTGACTTTC
CDR3 protein: CASSGTGASGANVLTF

V gene: TRBV10-3
clone size: few
J gene: TRBJ2-7
D gene: .
CDR3 DNA: TGTGCCATCAGTGAGTCGGCTTACGAGCAGTACTTC
CDR3 protein: CAISESAYEQYF

V gene: TRBV7-2
clone size: once
J gene: TRBJ2-4
D gene: .
CDR3 DNA: TGTGCCAGCAGCTCAACCCAAGGGGGAAACATTCAGTACTTC
CDR3 protein: CASSSTQGGNIQYF

V gene: TRBV4-3
clone size: few
J gene: TRBJ2-7
D gene: .
CDR3 DNA: TGCGCCAGCAGCCAAGTTGCAGGGGTGGGCGAGCAGTACTTC
CDR3 protein: CASSQVAGVGEQYF

V gene: TRBV11-2
clone size: .
J gene: TRBJ2-5
D gene: .
CDR3 DNA: TGTGCCAGCAGCTTGGGAACCGGGACTCCTACCGAGAAGACCCAGTACTTC
CDR3 protein: CASSLGTGTPTEKTQYF

V gene: TRBV7-2
clone size: once
J gene: TRBJ2-5
D gene: .
CDR3 DNA: TGTGCCAGCAGATCCCCAGGGGTTTCTGGGGTGGGCCAGTACTTC
CDR3 protein: CASRSPGVSGVGQYF

V gene: TRBV7-2
clone size: few
J gene: TRBJ2-5
D gene: .
CDR3 DNA: TGTGCCAGCAGCTTAGCGCAGGGACGCCAAGAGACCCAGTACTTC
CDR3 protein: CASSLAQGRQETQYF

V gene: TRBV7-9
clone size: few
J gene: TRBJ2-5
D gene: .
CDR3 DNA: TGTGCCAGCAGCTTAGTGGGTACAGGCGGCGAGACCCAGTACTTC
CDR3 protein: CASSLVGTGGETQYF

V gene: TRBV10-2
clone size: few
J gene: TRBJ2-7
D gene: .
CDR3 DNA: TGCGCCAGCAGTGAGGCTGCCTCCTACGAGCAGTACTTC
CDR3 protein: CASSEAASYEQYF

V gene: TRBV29-1
clone size: few
J gene: TRBJ2-2
D gene: .
CDR3 DNA: TGCAGCGTTGGCGAGGGGAACACCGGGGAGCTGTTTTTT
CDR3 protein: CSVGEGNTGELFF

V gene: TRBV25-1
clone size: .
J gene: TRBJ1-2
D gene: TRBD1
CDR3 DNA: TGTGCCAGCAGTCGACAGGGCCCTAACTATGGCTACACCTTC
CDR3 protein: CASSRQGPNYGYTF

V gene: TRBV10-3
clone size: .
J gene: TRBJ1-2
D gene: TRBD1
CDR3 DNA: TGTGCCATCAGTTTGGGACAGGGAAAGATGAATGGCTACACCTTC
CDR3 protein: CAISLGQGKMNGYTF

V gene: TRBV10-3
clone size: few
J gene: TRBJ2-7
D gene: .
CDR3 DNA: TGTGCCATCAGTGAGGGCAGGGGTCGCTACGAGCAGTACTTC
CDR3 protein: CAISEGRGRYEQYF

V gene: TRBV6-2/TRBV6-3
clone size: few
J gene: TRBJ2-7
D gene: TRBD2
CDR3 DNA: TGTGCCAGCAGCCTCCTAGCGGACAATGAGCAGTACTTC
CDR3 protein: CASSLLADNEQYF

V gene: TRBV28
clone size: .
J gene: TRBJ2-7
D gene: .
CDR3 DNA: TGTGCCAGCAGTTTATATAGGTCTATGAACTACGAGCAGTACTTC
CDR3 protein: CASSLYRSMNYEQYF

V gene: TRBV5-6
clone size: .
J gene: TRBJ2-2
D gene: .
CDR3 DNA: TGTGCCAGCAGCTTGGTACAGGGAATCGGGGAGCTGTTTTTT
CDR3 protein: CASSLVQGIGELFF

V gene: TRBV14
clone size: few
J gene: TRBJ2-7
D gene: TRBD1
CDR3 DNA: TGTGCCAGCAGCCATCCCGGACAGGGTTCCTACGAGCAGTACTTC
CDR3 protein: CASSHPGQGSYEQYF

V gene: TRBV20-1
clone size: .
J gene: TRBJ2-1
D gene: .
CDR3 DNA: TGCAGTGCTACCCCTAATCAGGATCAAGAGACCCAGTTCTTC
CDR3 protein: CSATPNQDQETQFF

V gene: TRBV14
clone size: .
J gene: TRBJ2-3
D gene: .
CDR3 DNA: TGTGCCAGCAGCCAAGATTCCAGGGTTAGCACAGATACGCAGTATTTT
CDR3 protein: CASSQDSRVSTDTQYF

V gene: TRBV7-9
clone size: .
J gene: TRBJ1-2
D gene: .
CDR3 DNA: TGTGCCAGCAGTCTCGGGGACTCTAACTATGGCTACACCTTC
CDR3 protein: CASSLGDSNYGYTF

V gene: TRBV19
clone size: .
J gene: TRBJ2-4
D gene: .
CDR3 DNA: TGTGCCAGTAGTATAGCCCAGCCCGGTATTCAGTACTTC
CDR3 protein: CASSIAQPGIQYF

V gene: TRBV27
clone size: .
J gene: TRBJ1-6
D gene: .
CDR3 DNA: TGTGCCAGCAGTACCCGTTATAATTCACCCCTCCACTTT
CDR3 protein: CASSTRYNSPLHF

V gene: TRBV5-1
clone size: few
J gene: TRBJ1-4
D gene: TRBD1
CDR3 DNA: TGCGCCAGCAGCACTGGACAGGGAAATGAAAAACTGTTTTTT
CDR3 protein: CASSTGQGNEKLFF

V gene: TRBV18
clone size: few
J gene: TRBJ1-2
D gene: TRBD1
CDR3 DNA: TGTGCCAGCCAGGGACAGGGGGCGGCGAGTGGCTACACCTTC
CDR3 protein: CASQGQGAASGYTF

V gene: TRBV14
clone size: few
J gene: TRBJ1-2
D gene: .
CDR3 DNA: TGTGCCAGCAGCCAAGATCTTGGACGCGCTACCCTCACCTTC
CDR3 protein: CASSQDLGRATLTF

V gene: TRBV4-1
clone size: .
J gene: TRBJ1-4
D gene: .
CDR3 DNA: TGCGCCAGCAGCCAAGACTGGGGAGGTGGTGAAAAACTGTTTTTT
CDR3 protein: CASSQDWGGGEKLFF

V gene: TRBV6-5
clone size: .
J gene: TRBJ2-7
D gene: .
CDR3 DNA: TGTGCCAGCAGTTACTCTACCGGGGCCTACGAGCAGTACTTC
CDR3 protein: CASSYSTGAYEQYF

V gene: TRBV20-1
clone size: .
J gene: TRBJ2-3
D gene: TRBD1
CDR3 DNA: TGCAGTGCTAGAGTGGGGGACAGGTACACAGATACGCAGTATTTT
CDR3 protein: CSARVGDRYTDTQYF

V gene: TRBV9
clone size: .
J gene: TRBJ2-7
D gene: .
CDR3 DNA: TGTGCCAGCAGCCTTAGGGGGGATAGGGGGGGCTACGAGCAGTACTTC
CDR3 protein: CASSLRGDRGGYEQYF

V gene: TRBV9
clone size: .
J gene: TRBJ2-3
D gene: TRBD1
CDR3 DNA: TGTGCCAGCAGCCCCCGACAGGGGGCGTCTTCTGGCACAGATACGCAGTATTTT
CDR3 protein: CASSPRQGASSGTDTQYF

V gene: TRBV7-2
clone size: few
J gene: TRBJ1-5
D gene: .
CDR3 DNA: TGTGCCAGCAGCTTAGCTGGCGGCGGGTTTCAGCCCCAGCATTTT
CDR3 protein: CASSLAGGGFQPQHF

V gene: TRBV5-8
clone size: .
J gene: TRBJ1-2
D gene: TRBD1
CDR3 DNA: TGTGCCAGCAGTTACCGGGACAGGGGACCCTTAAACTATGGCTACACCTTC
CDR3 protein: CASSYRDRGPLNYGYTF

V gene: TRBV27
clone size: .
J gene: TRBJ1-2
D gene: .
CDR3 DNA: TGTGCCAGCAGTTCCCTAGACGGACTCTATGGCTACACCTTC
CDR3 protein: CASSSLDGLYGYTF

V gene: TRBV20-1
clone size: .
J gene: TRBJ2-7
D gene: .
CDR3 DNA: TGCAGTGCTAGACCATCCCGGGGGAGAACCTACAATGAGCAGTACTTC
CDR3 protein: CSARPSRGRTYNEQYF

V gene: TRBV20-1
clone size: .
J gene: TRBJ2-5
D gene: .
CDR3 DNA: TGCAGTGCTAGAGATGTAGGGCACTCGGAGACCCAGTACTTC
CDR3 protein: CSARDVGHSETQYF

V gene: TRBV7-2
clone size: .
J gene: TRBJ1-2
D gene: .
CDR3 DNA: TGTGCCAGCAGCTTAGATGCTGGTATAGGCTATGGCTACACCTTC
CDR3 protein: CASSLDAGIGYGYTF

V gene: TRBV11-2
clone size: .
J gene: TRBJ2-7
D gene: TRBD2
CDR3 DNA: TGTGCCAGCAGCCTAAGCGGGGGAGCCTCCTACAATGAGCAGTACTTC
CDR3 protein: CASSLSGGASYNEQYF

V gene: TRBV6-1
clone size: once
J gene: TRBJ2-1
D gene: TRBD2
CDR3 DNA: TGTGCCAGCAGTCCCTCCGCCTTTCTAGCGGGGGGCCCAAGCTCCTACAATGAGCAGTTCTTC
CDR3 protein: CASSPSAFLAGGPSSYNEQFF

V gene: TRBV11-2
clone size: .
J gene: TRBJ2-1
D gene: TRBD2
CDR3 DNA: TGTGCCAGCAGCTTAACATTAGCGGGGGGTCATGAGCAGTTCTTC
CDR3 protein: CASSLTLAGGHEQFF

V gene: TRBV12-3/TRBV12-4
clone size: few
J gene: TRBJ1-2
D gene: .
CDR3 DNA: TGTGCCAGCAGTTTTTGGGGGGATGATGGCTACACCTTC
CDR3 protein: CASSFWGDDGYTF

V gene: TRBV5-1
clone size: .
J gene: TRBJ2-5
D gene: TRBD2
CDR3 DNA: TGCGCCAGCAGCCTTGGGGTGAGGACTAGCGGCCAAGAGACCCAGTACTTC
CDR3 protein: CASSLGVRTSGQETQYF

V gene: TRBV20-1
clone size: .
J gene: TRBJ2-3
D gene: .
CDR3 DNA: TGCAGTGCTAGTTTCCAGGGGACAGATACGCAGTATTTT
CDR3 protein: CSASFQGTDTQYF

V gene: TRBV6-5
clone size: .
J gene: TRBJ2-1
D gene: .
CDR3 DNA: TGTGCCAGCAGTTACCACACCGCAGGACAGTACAATGAGCAGTTCTTC
CDR3 protein: CASSYHTAGQYNEQFF

V gene: TRBV6-2/TRBV6-3
clone size: many
J gene: TRBJ2-5
D gene: .
CDR3 DNA: TGTGCCAGCAGTCCGGACCGTACAGTGTGGGAGACCCAGTACTTC
CDR3 protein: CASSPDRTVWETQYF

V gene: TRBV7-9
clone size: many
J gene: TRBJ2-2
D gene: .
CDR3 DNA: TGTGCCAGCAGCTTATTGGGACAAATCACCGGGGAGCTGTTTTTT
CDR3 protein: CASSLLGQITGELFF

V gene: TRBV5-6
clone size: .
J gene: TRBJ2-1
D gene: TRBD2
CDR3 DNA: TGTGCCAGCAGCCCTCGACTAGCCAATGAGCAGTTCTTC
CDR3 protein: CASSPRLANEQFF

V gene: TRBV5-1
clone size: .
J gene: TRBJ2-3
D gene: TRBD2
CDR3 DNA: TGCGCCAGCAGCTTGGGGACTAGCGGGGGTGATACGCAGTATTTT
CDR3 protein: CASSLGTSGGDTQYF

V gene: TRBV27
clone size: few
J gene: TRBJ2-7
D gene: .
CDR3 DNA: TGTGCCAGCAGAGTCCTTAACGAGCAGTACTTC
CDR3 protein: CASRVLNEQYF

V gene: TRBV20-1
clone size: .
J gene: TRBJ1-1
D gene: TRBD1
CDR3 DNA: TGCAGTGCTACGAACAGGGGGCAAACGAACACTGAAGCTTTCTTT
CDR3 protein: CSATNRGQTNTEAFF